This entry is about one T cell receptor beta chain. Its matching antigen is unknown. TCRdb re-derived calls from the reads in MiXCR, one entry per CDR3 protein. The sample carries approximately 500,000 distinct CDR3 sequences, about 25% recorded once. This sample was included in a study of T cell repertoires in cytomegalovirus infection. On the study more broadly: Matching HLA type, along with CMV infection, was indicated by public TCR beta signatures.

J was trimmed by 5 bases and V by 6 bases; bases with no gene match: 6. CDR1 MNHEY and CDR2 SMNVEV come from the germline V gene (reference sequence). The CDR3 extends over 15 amino acids. Study-level points and caveats: The ex vivo response was dominated by HLA-C-restricted CMV-specific TCR beta clonotypes. Totalled public TCR beta family frequency picked out people who carried CMV plus the relevant HLA.

The material sequenced was PBMCs. The receptor was derived from a human donor in good health (CMV status not recorded). Some clones in this sample may be carry-over from other donors' samples. The chain combines TRBV27 with TRBJ2-1, with 11 bases matching TRBD2. The CDR3 sequence: CASRTGTSGNNEQFF. The CDR3 region has the DNA TGTGCCAGCAGAACCGGGACTAGCGGAAACAATGAGCAGTTCTTC.